This T cell receptor beta chain was profiled in a study of T cells after yellow fever vaccination. General study results and limits: The study re-detected most primary-vaccination clones after the booster (96% CD4, around 90% CD8).

This CDR3 has 12 residues. The V and J ends lost 4 bases and 9 bases respectively, with 11 bases between them. Germline V CDR1 and CDR2: SGDLS, YYNGEE. TCRdb reprocessed the 5' RACE reads via MiXCR and lists one record per CDR3 protein. This table has about 510,000 distinct CDR3 sequences, just over 20% appearing once. A word on this clonotype: Its antigen is not identified.

This receptor was obtained from a man younger than 30 who received the YFV17D yellow fever vaccine. Sequenced material: PBMCs, taken roughly 20 days after the first yellow fever vaccination. The genes are TRBV9 and TRBJ2-1; D unclear. The CDR3 here is CASSLNSGEQFF. The CDR3 DNA reads as TGTGCCAGCAGCCTTAACAGTGGTGAGCAGTTCTTC.